The rows below give T cell receptor beta chains drawn from one sample of a study of CXCR3-negative and CXCR3-positive naive CD8 T cells. TCRdb reprocessed the 5' RACE reads, keeping one entry per CDR3 protein, no DNA. The sample includes about 150,000 distinct CDR3 sequences. Material for sequencing was naive CXCR3+ CD8+ T cells from blood. The receptor set was obtained from a human donor in good health. Some clones in this sample may be carry-over from other donors' samples. The CDR3 runs from the conserved cysteine through the conserved F or W.

>TRBV28|TRBJ2-7
CASSPGTTLYEQYF
>TRBV15|TRBJ2-2
CATSSDTSLGELFF
>TRBV5-1|TRBJ2-7
CASSLEGLAVGGYEQYF
>TRBV29-1|TRBJ2-1
CSVEGGRDNEQFF
>TRBV29-1|TRBJ1-2
CSVDVGTGGNYGYTF
>TRBV15|TRBJ1-2
CATSRDKIRTGNYGYTF
>TRBV4-3|TRBJ2-7
CASSQDLFVRSYEQYF
>TRBV23-1|TRBJ1-1
CASSLPVTEAFF
>TRBV24-1|TRBJ2-7
CATGDRGSDEQYF
>TRBV7-9|TRBJ1-1
CASSLDRNTEAFF
>TRBV7-6|TRBJ1-5
CASSLEGRGTGVNQPQHF
>TRBV7-9|TRBJ2-7
CASSSGTSGSSYEQYF
>TRBV7-9|TRBJ1-4
CASSFTGQRKEKLFF
>TRBV5-1|TRBJ2-1
CASSPPAGVTHEQFF
>TRBV7-6|TRBJ1-1
CASRERFQSNTEAFF
>TRBV27|TRBJ2-1
CASSPGHRNEQFF
>TRBV2|TRBJ2-7
CASSEARQFSYEQYF
>TRBV6-2/TRBV6-3|TRBJ2-7
CASSSHDGIREYF
>TRBV4-3|TRBJ1-2
CASSQGGTGGFHGYTF
>TRBV5-1|TRBJ2-7
CASSRTSAAAYEQYF
>TRBV6-2/TRBV6-3|TRBJ1-6
CASSRNSGGASPLHF
>TRBV27|TRBJ2-5
CASSSSGQGLQETQYF
>TRBV7-2|TRBJ1-6
CASNWDSSSYNSPLHF
>TRBV29-1|TRBJ1-1
CSVIGALREAFF